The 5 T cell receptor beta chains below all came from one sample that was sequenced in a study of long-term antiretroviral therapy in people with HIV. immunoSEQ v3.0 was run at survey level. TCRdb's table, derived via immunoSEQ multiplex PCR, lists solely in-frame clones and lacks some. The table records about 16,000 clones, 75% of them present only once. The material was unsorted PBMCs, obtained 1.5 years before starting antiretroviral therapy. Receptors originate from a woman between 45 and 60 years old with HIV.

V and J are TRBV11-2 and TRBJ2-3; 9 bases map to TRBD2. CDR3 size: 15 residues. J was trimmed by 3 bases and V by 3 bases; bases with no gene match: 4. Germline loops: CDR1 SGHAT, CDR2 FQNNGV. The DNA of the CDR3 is TGTGCCAGCAGCTTTTTAGCGGGGGAGACAGATACGCAGTATTTT. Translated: CASSFLAGETDTQYF.

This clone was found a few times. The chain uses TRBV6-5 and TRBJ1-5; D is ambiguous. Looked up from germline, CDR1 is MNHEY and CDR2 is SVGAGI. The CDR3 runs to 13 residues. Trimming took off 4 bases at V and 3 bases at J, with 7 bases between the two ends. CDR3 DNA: TGTGCCAGCAGTTTCACATTCAATCAGCCCCAGCATTTT. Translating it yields CASSFTFNQPQHF.

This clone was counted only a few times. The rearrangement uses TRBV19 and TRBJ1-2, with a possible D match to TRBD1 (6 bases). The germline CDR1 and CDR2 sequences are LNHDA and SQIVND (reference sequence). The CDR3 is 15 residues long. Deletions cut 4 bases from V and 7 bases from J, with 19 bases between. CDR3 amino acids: CASSNSVQGELGYTF. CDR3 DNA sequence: TGTGCCAGTAGTAATAGCGTACAGGGAGAACTTGGCTACACCTTC.

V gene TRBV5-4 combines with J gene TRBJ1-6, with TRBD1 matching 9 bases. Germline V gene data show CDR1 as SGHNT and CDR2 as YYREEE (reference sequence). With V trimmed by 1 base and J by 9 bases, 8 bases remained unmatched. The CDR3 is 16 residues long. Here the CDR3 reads CASSLRAQGASSPLHF. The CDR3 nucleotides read TGTGCCAGCAGCTTGAGGGCACAGGGGGCAAGTTCACCCCTCCACTTT.

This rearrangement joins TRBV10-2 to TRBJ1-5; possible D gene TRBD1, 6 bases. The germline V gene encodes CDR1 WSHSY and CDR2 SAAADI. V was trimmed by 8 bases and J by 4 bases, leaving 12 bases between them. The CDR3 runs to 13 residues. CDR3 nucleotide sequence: TGCGCCAGCGTGGGACAACTAAATCAGCCCCAGCATTTT. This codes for CASVGQLNQPQHF.